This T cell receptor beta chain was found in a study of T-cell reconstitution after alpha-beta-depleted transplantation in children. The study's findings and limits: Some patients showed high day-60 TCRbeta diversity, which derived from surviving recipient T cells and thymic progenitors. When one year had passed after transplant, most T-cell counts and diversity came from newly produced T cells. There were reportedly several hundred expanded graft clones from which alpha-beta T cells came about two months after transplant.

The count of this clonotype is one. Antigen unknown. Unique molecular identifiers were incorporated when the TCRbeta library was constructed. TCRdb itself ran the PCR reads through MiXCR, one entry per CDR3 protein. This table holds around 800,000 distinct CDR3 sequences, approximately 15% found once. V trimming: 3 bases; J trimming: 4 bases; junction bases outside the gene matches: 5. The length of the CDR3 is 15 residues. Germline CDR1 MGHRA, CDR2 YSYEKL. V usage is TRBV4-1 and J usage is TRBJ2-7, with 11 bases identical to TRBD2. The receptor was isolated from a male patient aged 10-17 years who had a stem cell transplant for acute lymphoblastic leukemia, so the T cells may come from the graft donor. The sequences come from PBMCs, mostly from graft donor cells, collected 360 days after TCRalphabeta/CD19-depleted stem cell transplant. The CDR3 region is CASSQGGTSGYEQYF. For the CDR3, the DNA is TGCGCCAGCAGCCAGGGGGGGACTAGCGGTTACGAGCAGTACTTC.